Each of the 18 T cell receptor beta chains below was sequenced from the same sample in a study of shared clonotypes between healthy human individuals. Sequenced by immunoSEQ multiplex PCR; TCRdb stores in-frame clones only, minus some. The sample yields about 2.3 million clones, 85% to 95% seen once. Material for sequencing was naive CD4+ T cells from PBMCs. The subset here: CD45RA+ positively selected. These TCRs come from a man between 18 and 35 years old in good health. Some clones in this sample may be carry-over from other donors' samples.

A few counts support this clone. The gene calls are TRBV6-5 and TRBJ1-2; perhaps TRBD1 as D (6 bases). From germline, CDR1 is MNHEY and CDR2 SVGAGI. The CDR3 length is 13 residues. V was shortened by 2 bases and J by 8 bases, with 12 bases between the two germline ends. The CDR3 DNA follows: TGTGCCAGCAGTTACCCGGGGGCAGGAGGCTACACCTTC. Amino acids: CASSYPGAGGYTF.

This clone showed up just once. V gene TRBV12-5 combines with J gene TRBJ2-3; D might be TRBD1 (6 bases). CDR3 length: 14 amino acids. V was cut by 2 bases and J by 5 bases, with 11 bases left in between. Germline V gene lookup returns CDR1 LGHNT and CDR2 FRNRAP. The CDR3 loop is CASGLNIRGDTQYF. CDR3 bases: TGTGCTAGTGGTTTGAACATCAGGGGAGATACGCAGTATTTT.

Note on this clone: The same CDR3 also results from other DNA sequences found in this sample. The chain uses TRBV28 and TRBJ1-5, with D unresolved. The germline V gene has CDR1 MDHEN and CDR2 SYDVKM. The CDR3 runs 14 residues. V was cut by 2 bases and J by 0 bases, with 5 bases left in between. CDR3 nucleotides: TGTGCCAGCAGTTTAGGTAATAGCAATCAGCCCCAGCATTTT. Protein product: CASSLGNSNQPQHF.

The chain joins TRBV30 to TRBJ1-2; D not certain. This CDR3 region has 12 residues. The V gene lost 2 bases and the J gene lost 5 bases, with 9 bases spanning the gap. Germline V gives CDR1 GTSNPN, CDR2 SVGIG (reference sequence). The CDR3 loop reads CAWSIGAYGYTF. As DNA, the CDR3 is TGTGCCTGGAGTATCGGTGCATATGGCTACACCTTC. The whole variable domain, remainder taken from reference TRBV30 and TRBJ1-2, is SQTIHQWPATLVQPVGSPLSLECTVEGTSNPNLYWYRQAAGRGLQLLFYSVGIGQISSEVPQNLSASRPQDRQFILSSKKLLLSDSGFYLCAWSIGAYGYTFGSGTRLTVV.

The genes are TRBV7-3 and TRBJ2-3, with 7 nucleotides matching TRBD1. The length of the CDR3 is 15 residues. V gave up 3 bases and J gave up 4 bases; unmatched junction bases: 7. The V gene's germline CDR1 is SGHTA and CDR2 FQGTGA. The CDR3 DNA reads as TGTGCCAGCAGCTTCTTCGGGACAGCGCCAGATACGCAGTATTTT. Protein: CASSFFGTAPDTQYF. Filled out from reference TRBV7-3 and TRBJ2-3, the complete variable domain reads GAGVSQTPSNKVTEKGKYVELRCDPISGHTALYWYRQSLGQGPEFLIYFQGTGAADDSGLPNDRFFAVRPEGSVSTLKIQRTERGDSAVYLCASSFFGTAPDTQYFGPGTRLTVL.

This chain uses TRBV6-1 with TRBJ2-7; 8 bases line up with TRBD1. CDR1 is MNHNS, CDR2 SASEGT, per germline. There are 15 residues in the CDR3. V was clipped by 6 bases and J by 1 base; unmatched bases: 8. The CDR3 sequence is CASSYPRDRSYEQYF. CDR3 nucleotides: TGTGCCAGCAGCTACCCCCGGGACAGGTCCTACGAGCAGTACTTC.

A word on this clone: Different DNA sequences within this sample yield the same CDR3. This chain joins TRBV27 and TRBJ1-1; D is unclear. CDR3 length equals 14 residues. The germline V gene encodes CDR1 MNHEY and CDR2 SMNVEV (reference sequence). Trimming shortened V by 6 bases and J by 4 bases, and 15 bases separated the two germline ends. The CDR3: CASSPWAGGTEAFF. The DNA of the CDR3 is TGTGCCAGCAGCCCCTGGGCAGGCGGCACTGAAGCTTTCTTT.

The chain joins TRBV7-2 to TRBJ2-1, with TRBD1 matching over 10 bases. Per germline, CDR1 SGHTA and CDR2 FQGNSA. The CDR3 loop spans 15 amino acids. V lost 5 bases, J lost 1 base, and 2 bases stayed unmatched. CDR3 in DNA: TGTGCCAGCAGCCCGGACAGGGGGTCCTACAATGAGCAGTTCTTC. Translated: CASSPDRGSYNEQFF. The variable domain in full, with the rest retrieved from reference TRBV7-2 and TRBJ2-1, is GAGVSQSPSNKVTEKGKDVELRCDPISGHTALYWYRQSLGQGLEFLIYFQGNSAPDKSGLPSDRFSAERTGGSVSTLTIQRTQQEDSAVYLCASSPDRGSYNEQFFGPGTRLTVL.

This chain joins TRBV7-9 and TRBJ2-5, with 8 bases identical to TRBD2. After removal of 5 bases from V and 4 bases from J, the junction contained 9 bases not matched to a gene. CDR3 length: 15 residues. The V gene's germline CDR1 is SEHNR and CDR2 FQNEAQ (reference sequence). As DNA, the CDR3 is TGTGCCAGCAGCCCGAGCGGGAGTGTGGCAGAGACCCAGTACTTC. This translates into CASSPSGSVAETQYF.

The V call is TRBV27, the J call TRBJ1-3, with no clear D. The CDR3 spans 15 residues. The germline V gene encodes CDR1 MNHEY and CDR2 SMNVEV (reference sequence). Between the trimmed V and J ends, which lost 5 bases and 2 bases, there was a span of 13 bases. The CDR3 reads CASSLHPTPGNTIYF. The CDR3, as DNA: TGTGCCAGCAGTCTACACCCCACACCTGGAAACACCATATATTTT.

The chain carries TRBV13 and TRBJ1-6; no clear D gene. The CDR3 has 15 residues. Deletions cut 3 bases from V and 5 bases from J, with 11 bases between. Germline lookup yields CDR1 PRHDT and CDR2 FYEKMQ (reference sequence). CDR3 in amino acids: CASSFYPGNNSPLHF. CDR3 nucleotides: TGTGCCAGCAGCTTCTACCCGGGAAATAATTCACCCCTCCACTTT.

The chain has TRBV11-3 and TRBJ2-3; maybe TRBD2 (5 bases). Germline V lookup: CDR1 SGHNT, CDR2 YENEEA. The CDR3 contains 16 residues. Trimming cost V 2 bases and J 2 bases, with 14 bases left between them. The CDR3 loop reads CASSLTAGHVTDTQYF. DNA for the CDR3: TGTGCCAGCAGCTTAACGGCGGGTCATGTCACAGATACGCAGTATTTT.

The rearrangement uses TRBV7-6 and TRBJ2-2; D is ambiguous. The ends were cut back, 2 bases at V and 3 bases at J, with 7 bases in the middle. The CDR3 spans 14 residues. Germline CDR1 reads SGHVS; CDR2 reads FNYEAQ. The DNA for the CDR3 is TGTGCCAGCAGCTTAAACTCGGACACCGGGGAGCTGTTTTTT. Its translation is CASSLNSDTGELFF. Drawing the rest from reference TRBV7-6 and TRBJ2-2, the complete variable domain is GAGVSQSPRYKVTKRGQDVALRCDPISGHVSLYWYRQALGQGPEFLTYFNYEAQQDKSGLPNDRFSAERPEGSISTLTIQRTEQRDSAMYRCASSLNSDTGELFFGEGSRLTVL.

This clone was found once. This chain connects TRBV11-2 to TRBJ2-5; D is uncertain. V was pared by 1 base and J by 7 bases, with 13 bases between. CDR1 is SGHAT, CDR2 FQNNGV, per germline. The CDR3 consists of 14 residues. The chain's CDR3 is CASSLVPDLGTQYF. The CDR3 region has the DNA TGTGCCAGCAGCTTAGTCCCGGATCTGGGGACCCAGTACTTC.

The chain links TRBV18 to TRBJ2-3; D unclear. Trimming took off 6 bases at V and 4 bases at J, with 14 bases between the two ends. The CDR3 loop spans 14 amino acids. CDR1 is KGHSH, CDR2 LQKENI, per germline. The CDR3 DNA reads as TGTGCCAGCTCGACTTATTCGGTCTCAGATACGCAGTATTTT. It is translated as CASSTYSVSDTQYF. Based on the CDR3 plus reference TRBV18 and TRBJ2-3, the full variable domain is NAGVMQNPRHLVRRRGQEARLRCSPMKGHSHVYWYRQLPEEGLKFMVYLQKENIIDESGMPKERFSAEFPKEGPSILRIQQVVRGDSAAYFCASSTYSVSDTQYFGPGTRLTVL.

The gene calls are TRBV29-1 and TRBJ1-1; no firm D call. Germline values: CDR1 SQVTM, CDR2 ANQGSEA. The CDR3 loop spans 15 amino acids. Trimming removed 0 bases from V and 1 base from J, with 12 bases in between. The DNA for the CDR3 is TGCAGCGTTGAAGAAGGATCGAGGAGGAACACTGAAGCTTTCTTT. This sequence encodes CSVEEGSRRNTEAFF.

V gene TRBV7-8 combines with J gene TRBJ1-3; D remains unclear. V was shortened by 2 bases and J by 2 bases, with 10 bases between the two germline ends. Per the germline V gene, CDR1 is SGHVS and CDR2 is FQNEAQ. The CDR3 runs 15 residues. For the CDR3, the DNA is TGTGCCAGCAGCTTAATTGGTGGGACTGGAAACACCATATATTTT. Protein product: CASSLIGGTGNTIYF.

The chain has TRBV5-1 and TRBJ2-5; tentative D call: TRBD1 (6 bases). The V end lost 0 bases, the J end lost 2 bases, and 17 bases lay between the germline ends. Germline-derived CDR1 and CDR2 are SGHRS and YFSETQ. CDR3 length equals 17 residues. CDR3 nucleotides: TGCGCCAGCAGCTTGGCCGGACAGCCAGAGCTACAAGAGACCCAGTACTTC. It is translated as CASSLAGQPELQETQYF.